The 24 T cell receptor beta chains in this list originate from one sample, sequenced in a study of blood T cell repertoires in COVID-19. Profiled with immunoSEQ multiplex PCR; TCRdb holds only in-frame clones, not every one. This sample has over 70,000 clones; approximately 88% occur once, and the top ten carry 8.5% to 14%. Sequenced: peripheral blood. These receptors were taken from a man aged 80 or over with acute or convalescent COVID-19.

The chain employs TRBV15 and TRBJ1-1; tentatively, D is TRBD1 (5 bases). This CDR3 region has 14 residues. Germline CDR1 reads LNHNV; CDR2 reads YYDKDF (reference sequence). Trimming removed 6 bases at V and 5 bases at J, with 16 bases between. The chain's CDR3 is CATSAWGEGTEAFF. Here the CDR3 DNA reads TGTGCCACCAGTGCCTGGGGCGAAGGGACTGAAGCTTTCTTT.

This sequence joins TRBV28 and TRBJ2-5; D is unclear. From germline, CDR1 is MDHEN and CDR2 SYDVKM. This CDR3 comprises 12 residues. Trimming took off 2 bases at V and 4 bases at J, with 5 bases between the two ends. Here the CDR3 DNA reads TGTGCCAGCAGTTTAACGGGAGAGACCCAGTACTTC. It specifies CASSLTGETQYF. The complete variable domain, with remaining parts taken from reference TRBV28 and TRBJ2-5, reads DVKVTQSSRYLVKRTGEKVFLECVQDMDHENMFWYRQDPGLGLRLIYFSYDVKMKEKGDIPEGYSVSREKKERFSLILESASTNQTSMYLCASSLTGETQYFGPGTRLLVL.

The chain employs TRBV19 and TRBJ2-5, with a possible D match to TRBD1 (5 bases). Germline loops: CDR1 LNHDA, CDR2 SQIVND (reference sequence). Between the trimmed V and J ends, which lost 4 bases and 1 base, there was a span of 7 bases. This CDR3 comprises 13 residues. The CDR3 bases are TGTGCCAGTAGTAGGGGCGGCCAAGAGACCCAGTACTTC. Its translation is CASSRGGQETQYF.

The chain has TRBV30 and TRBJ1-4, with 7 nucleotides matching TRBD1. In germline, CDR1 is GTSNPN, CDR2 SVGIG (reference sequence). The trim removed 3 bases at V and 5 bases at J, leaving 6 bases unmatched. The CDR3 length is 14 residues. Here the CDR3 DNA reads TGTGCCTGGAGGACCTGGGGACAGAATGAAAAACTGTTTTTT. Its translation is CAWRTWGQNEKLFF.

The CDR3 reads CASSLPGQGLTGELFF. In DNA, the CDR3 is TGCGCCAGCAGCCTGCCGGGACAGGGGTTAACCGGGGAGCTGTTTTTT. The chain links TRBV5-1 to TRBJ2-2; 10 bases are shared with TRBD1. Germline CDR1 reads SGHRS; CDR2 reads YFSETQ. The J segment lost 5 bases and the V segment lost 4 bases, leaving 8 bases of the junction unmatched. CDR3 length equals 16 residues.

The chain couples TRBV6-5 to TRBJ1-1, with D possibly being TRBD1 (5 bases). Trimming took off 6 bases at V and 1 base at J, with 12 bases between the two ends. Germline CDR1 and CDR2: MNHEY and SVGAGI. The CDR3 loop spans 14 amino acids. The CDR3 is CASSRQLENTEAFF. CDR3 nucleotides: TGTGCCAGCAGCCGACAGTTGGAGAACACTGAAGCTTTCTTT.

CDR3 bases: TGCGCCAGCAGCCAAGAGGAGGCTTACTCTGGAAACACCATATATTTT. This codes for CASSQEEAYSGNTIYF. This sequence joins TRBV4-3 and TRBJ1-3; no clear D. This CDR3 has 16 amino acids. The V end lost 0 bases, the J end lost 0 bases, and 9 bases lay between the germline ends. CDR1 is LGHNA, CDR2 YSLEER, per germline.

The rearrangement joins TRBV7-2 to TRBJ2-5, with 8 positions matching TRBD1. The V gene's germline CDR1 is SGHTA and CDR2 FQGNSA. The CDR3 runs to 15 residues. J gave up 5 bases and V 0 bases, and 5 bases lay outside the gene matches. CDR3 DNA: TGTGCCAGCAGCTTAGCGGGACGGGACAGGGAGACCCAGTACTTC. Encoded protein: CASSLAGRDRETQYF.

The chain is built from TRBV6-2 or TRBV6-3 and TRBJ1-3; D not certain. V lost 5 bases and J lost 0, with 20 bases in between. This CDR3 region has 18 residues. The V gene's germline CDR1 is MNHEY and CDR2 SVGEGT. In DNA, the CDR3 is TGTGCCAGCAGTGGCCCTGATGGGCGCCCGAGCTCTGGAAACACCATATATTTT. Amino acid sequence: CASSGPDGRPSSGNTIYF.

This sequence joins TRBV6-2 or TRBV6-3 and TRBJ2-5; 10 bases map to TRBD2. Trimming took 5 bases from V and 4 from J; bases not matched to a gene: 4. This CDR3 contains 14 residues. The germline gives CDR1 MNHEY, CDR2 SVGEGT. CDR3 residues: CASSPRLAGETQYF. CDR3 DNA sequence: TGTGCCAGCAGTCCCCGACTAGCGGGAGAGACCCAGTACTTC.

The chain combines TRBV5-6 with TRBJ1-6, with 9 bases lining up with TRBD1. The CDR3 length is 14 residues. The V gene end was trimmed by 6 bases and the J gene end by 7 bases; junction bases not matched to a gene: 5. The germline CDR1 and CDR2 sequences are SGHDT and YYEEEE. DNA for the CDR3: TGTGCCAGCAACGGACAGGGGTCGAATTCACCCCTCCACTTT. Its protein is CASNGQGSNSPLHF.

This chain uses TRBV25-1 with TRBJ1-1; the match to TRBD1 covers 7 bases. Trimming at V came to 6 bases and at J to 4 bases, leaving 17 bases not matched to a gene. CDR1 is MGHDK and CDR2 is SYGVNS in the germline V gene. The CDR3 loop spans 17 amino acids. The CDR3 sequence: CASRQTGTAMWSTEAFF. The CDR3 DNA reads as TGTGCCAGCAGACAAACCGGGACAGCCATGTGGAGCACTGAAGCTTTCTTT. The variable domain in full, completed from reference TRBV25-1 and TRBJ1-1, reads EADIYQTPRYLVIGTGKKITLECSQTMGHDKMYWYQQDPGMELHLIHYSYGVNSTEKGDLSSESTVSRIRTEHFPLTLESARPSHTSQYLCASRQTGTAMWSTEAFFGQGTRLTVV.

CDR3 bases: TGTGCCAGCACCTCAGGTGGGTCTGGCTACACCTTC. Amino acid sequence: CASTSGGSGYTF. The chain employs TRBV12-3 or TRBV12-4 and TRBJ1-2; D gene unclear. The germline V and J ends were trimmed by 7 bases and 7 bases, with 13 bases remaining between them. This CDR3 contains 12 residues.

The V and J genes are TRBV6-5 and TRBJ1-4, with 9 bases that match TRBD1. CDR1 and CDR2 from the germline V gene are MNHEY and SVGAGI. V shed 6 bases and J 8 bases; nucleotides not matched to a gene: 4. The CDR3 has 13 residues. In DNA, the CDR3 is TGTGCCAGCAGCCTGGGGACAGGGGAAAAACTGTTTTTT. This codes for CASSLGTGEKLFF.

The rearrangement uses TRBV5-6 and TRBJ1-1, with 11 bases aligning to TRBD1. Per germline, CDR1 SGHDT and CDR2 YYEEEE. The CDR3 totals 15 residues. The V segment lost 4 bases and the J segment 5 bases; nucleotides outside the gene matches: 7. CDR3 amino acids: CASSPIGQGATEAFF. The CDR3 DNA sequence: TGTGCCAGCAGCCCGATCGGACAGGGGGCTACTGAAGCTTTCTTT.

This chain joins TRBV14 and TRBJ2-7, with D perhaps matching TRBD1 (5 bases). Between the trimmed V and J ends, which lost 4 bases and 2 bases, there was a span of 12 bases. CDR3 length equals 14 residues. CDR1 and CDR2 (germline): SGHDN, FVKESK. CDR3 amino acids: CASSPTQVPYEQYF. The CDR3 nucleotides read TGTGCCAGCAGCCCTACACAGGTGCCCTACGAGCAGTACTTC. Full variable domain (outside the CDR3, taken from reference TRBV14 and TRBJ2-7): EAGVTQFPSHSVIEKGQTVTLRCDPISGHDNLYWYRRVMGKEIKFLLHFVKESKQDESGMPNNRFLAERTGGTYSTLKVQPAELEDSGVYFCASSPTQVPYEQYFGPGTRLTVT.

The chain carries TRBV2 and TRBJ1-1; D is perhaps TRBD1 (6 bases). The V end was cut by 6 bases, the J end by 6 bases, with 17 bases between. CDR3 length: 14 residues. Germline-derived CDR1 and CDR2 are SNHLY and FYNNEI. The CDR3: CASSVQGRDSEAFF. CDR3 DNA sequence: TGTGCCAGCAGCGTACAGGGTCGAGACTCTGAAGCTTTCTTT.

CDR3 sequence reads: CASSHGQGYEQYF. The CDR3 DNA is TGTGCCAGCAGTCACGGACAGGGGTACGAGCAGTACTTC. The rearrangement joins TRBV12-3 or TRBV12-4 to TRBJ2-7; 9 bases are shared with TRBD1. This CDR3 has 13 amino acids. The V segment lost 5 bases and the J segment 4 bases; nucleotides outside the gene matches: 3.

The chain is built from TRBV18 and TRBJ2-1; the match to TRBD1 covers 7 bases. Germline V gene sequence: CDR1 KGHSH, CDR2 LQKENI. The CDR3 covers 15 residues. The ends lost 2 bases at V and 1 base at J; junction bases unmatched: 2. The CDR3 reads CASSPIRGSYNEQFF. The CDR3 nucleotides are TGTGCCAGCTCACCAATCAGGGGGTCCTACAATGAGCAGTTCTTC.

The CDR3 reads CASSAGPGLENTGELFF. As DNA, the CDR3 is TGTGCCAGCAGCGCGGGACCGGGACTGGAGAACACCGGGGAGCTGTTTTTT. The V gene is TRBV9, the J gene TRBJ2-2; tentative D call: TRBD2 (6 bases). CDR1 and CDR2 from the germline V gene are SGDLS and YYNGEE. This CDR3 spans 17 amino acids. Trimming stripped 3 bases from V and 1 base from J, with 16 bases between.

The chain has TRBV11-2 and TRBJ2-1; 7 bases are a match to TRBD2. CDR1 and CDR2 (germline): SGHAT, FQNNGV. The CDR3 totals 16 residues. Trimming removed 4 bases from V and 5 bases from J; junction bases left unmatched: 11. The DNA of the CDR3 is TGTGCCAGCAGCTCGCTGAAGGCTAGCGGTGACAATGAGCAGTTCTTC. Its protein is CASSSLKASGDNEQFF.

V and J are TRBV15 and TRBJ2-5, with 12 bases aligning to TRBD1. From germline, CDR1 is LNHNV and CDR2 YYDKDF (reference sequence). There are 16 residues in the CDR3. V was clipped by 5 bases and J by 6 bases; unmatched bases: 10. This chain's CDR3 is CATSSSGTGGRKTQYF. Here the CDR3 DNA reads TGTGCCACCAGCTCATCTGGGACAGGGGGCAGGAAGACCCAGTACTTC. Based on the CDR3 plus reference TRBV15 and TRBJ2-5, the full variable domain is DAMVIQNPRYQVTQFGKPVTLSCSQTLNHNVMYWYQQKSSQAPKLLFHYYDKDFNNEADTPDNFQSRRPNTSFCFLDIRSPGLGDTAMYLCATSSSGTGGRKTQYFGPGTRLLVL.

This clone appeared once. This chain links TRBV7-2 with TRBJ1-3, with a possible D match to TRBD1 (5 bases). Germline V gene data show CDR1 as SGHTA and CDR2 as FQGNSA. The CDR3 totals 15 residues. Trimming took off 2 bases at V and 0 bases at J, with 8 bases between the two ends. The CDR3 region is CASSLQGTSGNTIYF. CDR3 DNA: TGTGCCAGCAGCTTACAGGGCACCTCTGGAAACACCATATATTTT.

Only a few counts were recorded for this clone. This chain links TRBV29-1 with TRBJ1-2; weak D call: TRBD1 (5 bases). With 3 bases removed from V and 4 bases from J, the gap between germline ends came to 9 bases. The germline V gene encodes CDR1 SQVTM and CDR2 ANQGSEA. There are 12 residues in the CDR3. This chain's CDR3 is CSVDSGGYGYTF. CDR3 bases: TGCAGCGTTGATTCGGGGGGCTATGGCTACACCTTC.